This T cell receptor (beta chain) derives from a study of blood T cell repertoires in COVID-19. J lost 3 bases, V lost 9 bases, and 5 bases had no gene match. Germline assignment: CDR1 LNHDA and CDR2 SQIVND (reference sequence). This CDR3 contains 14 residues. As originally analysed: Reference gene primer amplification yielded estimated nucleated cell counts. Sequencing used immunoSEQ multiplex PCR; TCRdb keeps in-frame clones, though not all of them. V, J and clone size were drawn from that table, and D and trimming were deduced from the DNA. The sample shows about 270,000 clones, more than 80% of them seen only once.

This TCR was sampled from a woman aged 25-40 years with acute COVID-19. What was sequenced was PBMCs or T cells enriched from blood (not recorded which). V usage is TRBV19 and J usage is TRBJ2-2; 9 nucleotides match TRBD1. The CDR3 coding sequence is TGTGCCAGCAGGGGACAGGGCGACACCGGGGAGCTGTTTTTT. It yields the protein CASRGQGDTGELFF.